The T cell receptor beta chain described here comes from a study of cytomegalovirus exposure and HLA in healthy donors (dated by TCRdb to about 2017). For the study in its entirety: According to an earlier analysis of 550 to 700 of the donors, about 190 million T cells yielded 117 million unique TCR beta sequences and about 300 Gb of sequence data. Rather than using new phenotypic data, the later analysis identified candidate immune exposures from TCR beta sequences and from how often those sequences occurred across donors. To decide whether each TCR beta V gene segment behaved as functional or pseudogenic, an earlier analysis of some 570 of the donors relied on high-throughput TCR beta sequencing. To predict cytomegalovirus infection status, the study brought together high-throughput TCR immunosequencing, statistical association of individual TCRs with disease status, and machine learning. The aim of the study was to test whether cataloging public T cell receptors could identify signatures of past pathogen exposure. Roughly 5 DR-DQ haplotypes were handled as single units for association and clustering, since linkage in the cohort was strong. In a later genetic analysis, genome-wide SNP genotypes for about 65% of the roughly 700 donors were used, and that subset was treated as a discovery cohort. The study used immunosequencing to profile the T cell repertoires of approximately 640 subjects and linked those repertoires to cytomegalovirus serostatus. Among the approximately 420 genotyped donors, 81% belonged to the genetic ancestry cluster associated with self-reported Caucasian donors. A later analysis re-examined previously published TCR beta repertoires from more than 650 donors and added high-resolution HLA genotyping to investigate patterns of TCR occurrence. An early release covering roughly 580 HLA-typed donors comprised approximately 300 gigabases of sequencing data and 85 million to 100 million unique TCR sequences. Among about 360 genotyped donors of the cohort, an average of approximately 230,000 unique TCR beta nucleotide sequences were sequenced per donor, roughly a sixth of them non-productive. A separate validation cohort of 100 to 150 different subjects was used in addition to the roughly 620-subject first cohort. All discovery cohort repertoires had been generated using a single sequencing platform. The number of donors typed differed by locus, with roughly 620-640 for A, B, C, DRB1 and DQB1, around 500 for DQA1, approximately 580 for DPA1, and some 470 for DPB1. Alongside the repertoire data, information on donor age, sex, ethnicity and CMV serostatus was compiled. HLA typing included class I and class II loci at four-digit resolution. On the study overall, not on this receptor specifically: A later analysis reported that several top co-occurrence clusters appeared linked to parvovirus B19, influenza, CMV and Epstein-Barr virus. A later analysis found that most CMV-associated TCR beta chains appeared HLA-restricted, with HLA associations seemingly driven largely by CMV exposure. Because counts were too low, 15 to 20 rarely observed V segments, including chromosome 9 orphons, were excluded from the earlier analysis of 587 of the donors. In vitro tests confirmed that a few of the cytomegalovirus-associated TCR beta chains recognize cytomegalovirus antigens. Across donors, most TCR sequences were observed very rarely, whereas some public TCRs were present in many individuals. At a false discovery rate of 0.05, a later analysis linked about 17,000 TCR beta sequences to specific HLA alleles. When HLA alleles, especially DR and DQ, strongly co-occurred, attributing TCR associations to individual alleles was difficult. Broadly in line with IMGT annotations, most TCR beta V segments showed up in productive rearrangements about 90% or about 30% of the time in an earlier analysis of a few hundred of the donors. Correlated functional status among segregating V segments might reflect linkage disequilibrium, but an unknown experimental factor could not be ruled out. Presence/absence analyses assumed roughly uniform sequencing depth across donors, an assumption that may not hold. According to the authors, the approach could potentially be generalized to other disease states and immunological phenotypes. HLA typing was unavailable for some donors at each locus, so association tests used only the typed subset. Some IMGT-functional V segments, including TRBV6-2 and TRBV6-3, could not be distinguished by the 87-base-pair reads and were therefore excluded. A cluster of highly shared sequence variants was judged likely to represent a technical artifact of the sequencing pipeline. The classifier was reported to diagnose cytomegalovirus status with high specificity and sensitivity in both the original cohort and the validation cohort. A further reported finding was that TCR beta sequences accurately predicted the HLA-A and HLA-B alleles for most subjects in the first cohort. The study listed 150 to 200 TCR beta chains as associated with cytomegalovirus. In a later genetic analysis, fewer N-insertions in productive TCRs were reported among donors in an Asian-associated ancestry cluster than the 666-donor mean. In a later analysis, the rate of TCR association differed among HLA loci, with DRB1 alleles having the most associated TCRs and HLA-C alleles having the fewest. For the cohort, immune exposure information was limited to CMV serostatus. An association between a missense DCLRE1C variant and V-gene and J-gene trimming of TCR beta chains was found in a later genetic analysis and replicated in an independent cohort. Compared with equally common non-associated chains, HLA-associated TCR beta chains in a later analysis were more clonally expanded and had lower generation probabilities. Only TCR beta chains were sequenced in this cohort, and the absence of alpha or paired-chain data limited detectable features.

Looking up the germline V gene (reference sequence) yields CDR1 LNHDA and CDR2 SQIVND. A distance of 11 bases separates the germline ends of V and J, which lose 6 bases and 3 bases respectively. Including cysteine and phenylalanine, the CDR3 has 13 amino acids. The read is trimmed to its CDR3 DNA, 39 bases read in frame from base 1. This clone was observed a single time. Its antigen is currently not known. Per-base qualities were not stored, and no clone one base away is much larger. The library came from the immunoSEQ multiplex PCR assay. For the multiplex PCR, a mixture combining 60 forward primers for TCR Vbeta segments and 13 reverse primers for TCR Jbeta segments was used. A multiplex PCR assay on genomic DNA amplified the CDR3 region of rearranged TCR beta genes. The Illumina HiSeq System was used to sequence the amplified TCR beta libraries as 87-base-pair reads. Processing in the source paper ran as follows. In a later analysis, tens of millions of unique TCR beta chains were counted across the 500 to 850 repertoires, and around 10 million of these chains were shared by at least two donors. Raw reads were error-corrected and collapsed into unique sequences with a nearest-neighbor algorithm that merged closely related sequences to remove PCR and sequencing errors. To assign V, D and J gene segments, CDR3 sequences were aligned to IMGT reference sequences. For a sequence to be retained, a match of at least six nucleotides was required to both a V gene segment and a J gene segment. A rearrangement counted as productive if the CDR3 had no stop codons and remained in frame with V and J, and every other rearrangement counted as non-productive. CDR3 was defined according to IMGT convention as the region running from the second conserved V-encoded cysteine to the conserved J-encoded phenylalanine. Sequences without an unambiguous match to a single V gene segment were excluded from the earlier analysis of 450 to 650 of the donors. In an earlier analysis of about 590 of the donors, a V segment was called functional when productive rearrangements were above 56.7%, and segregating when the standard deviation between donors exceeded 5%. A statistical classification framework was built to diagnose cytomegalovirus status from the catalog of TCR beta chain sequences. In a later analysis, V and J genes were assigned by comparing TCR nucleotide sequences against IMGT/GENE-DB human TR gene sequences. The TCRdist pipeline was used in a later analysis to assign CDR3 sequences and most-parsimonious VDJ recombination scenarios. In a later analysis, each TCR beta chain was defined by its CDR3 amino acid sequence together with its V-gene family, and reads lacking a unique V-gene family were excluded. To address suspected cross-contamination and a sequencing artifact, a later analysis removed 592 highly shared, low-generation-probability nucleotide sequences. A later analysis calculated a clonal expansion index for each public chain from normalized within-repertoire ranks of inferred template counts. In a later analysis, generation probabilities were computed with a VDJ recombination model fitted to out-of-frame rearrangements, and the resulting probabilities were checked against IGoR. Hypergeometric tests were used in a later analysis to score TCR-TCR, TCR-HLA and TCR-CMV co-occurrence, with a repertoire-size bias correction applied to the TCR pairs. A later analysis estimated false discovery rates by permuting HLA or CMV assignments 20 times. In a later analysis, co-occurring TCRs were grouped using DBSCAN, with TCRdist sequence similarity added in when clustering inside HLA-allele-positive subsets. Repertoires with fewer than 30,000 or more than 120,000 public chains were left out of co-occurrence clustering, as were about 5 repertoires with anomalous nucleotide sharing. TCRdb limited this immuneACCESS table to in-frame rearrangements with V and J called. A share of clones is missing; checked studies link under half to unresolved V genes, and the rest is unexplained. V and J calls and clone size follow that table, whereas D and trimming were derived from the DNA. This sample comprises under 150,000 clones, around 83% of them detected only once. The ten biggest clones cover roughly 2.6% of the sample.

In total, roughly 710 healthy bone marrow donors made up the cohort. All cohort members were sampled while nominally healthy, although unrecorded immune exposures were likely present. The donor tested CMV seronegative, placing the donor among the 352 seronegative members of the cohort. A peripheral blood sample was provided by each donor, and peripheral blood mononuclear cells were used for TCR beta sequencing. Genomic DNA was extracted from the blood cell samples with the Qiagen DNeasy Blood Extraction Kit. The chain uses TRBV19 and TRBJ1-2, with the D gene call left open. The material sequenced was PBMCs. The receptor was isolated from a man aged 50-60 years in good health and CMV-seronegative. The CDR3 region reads CASSPFDYYGYTF. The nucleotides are TGTGCCAGTAGCCCCTTTGACTACTATGGCTACACCTTC.